A selection of T cell receptor beta chains follows, all from one sample in a study of radiotherapy plus CTLA-4 blockade in lung cancer. Profiling relied on immunoSEQ multiplex PCR, and the TCRdb table lists in-frame clones only, not all of them. The sample yields around 53,000 clones, approximately 86% seen once. The specimen comprised peripheral blood, sampled from a patient treated with radiotherapy plus ipilimumab. These receptors were obtained from a human donor with non-small cell lung cancer that progressed on radiotherapy plus ipilimumab. Some clones in this sample may be carry-over from other donors' samples. Each CDR3 is given with its conserved first and last residue. Each record gives: clone size, D gene, V gene, J gene, CDR3 DNA, CDR3 protein. D genes are given only for firm matches. Only part of the rows carry a size: once, few, many, or a class if the clone is expanded.

clone_size: -; d_call: -; v_call: TRBV7-9; j_call: TRBJ1-1; cdr3_nt: TGTGCCAGCAGCTTTTACAGGGTAGGGTACACTGAAGCTTTCTTT; cdr3_aa: CASSFYRVGYTEAFF
clone_size: -; d_call: -; v_call: TRBV27; j_call: TRBJ2-7; cdr3_nt: TGTGCTGGGGGAGGACGGGGCGTAGCCTACGAGCAGTACTTC; cdr3_aa: CAGGGRGVAYEQYF
clone_size: -; d_call: -; v_call: TRBV5-4; j_call: TRBJ2-1; cdr3_nt: TGTGCCAGCAGCTTGGCCCCAGGGAACGAGCAGTTCTTC; cdr3_aa: CASSLAPGNEQFF
clone_size: -; d_call: TRBD1; v_call: TRBV5-8; j_call: TRBJ2-7; cdr3_nt: TGTGCCAGCAGCTTGGGGACAGGGAGATACGAGCAGTACTTC; cdr3_aa: CASSLGTGRYEQYF
clone_size: few; d_call: -; v_call: TRBV7-9; j_call: TRBJ2-7; cdr3_nt: TGTGCCAGCAGCCTGGGCACCTATACCTACGAGCAGTACTTC; cdr3_aa: CASSLGTYTYEQYF
clone_size: -; d_call: -; v_call: TRBV5-1; j_call: TRBJ2-7; cdr3_nt: TGCGCCAGCATTGGGCCCAGCTCCTACGAGCAGTACTTC; cdr3_aa: CASIGPSSYEQYF
clone_size: -; d_call: -; v_call: TRBV25-1; j_call: TRBJ2-1; cdr3_nt: TGTGCCAGCAGTGAATATCGGGGCTCCTACAATGAGCAGTTCTTC; cdr3_aa: CASSEYRGSYNEQFF
clone_size: -; d_call: -; v_call: TRBV4-1; j_call: TRBJ1-2; cdr3_nt: TGCGCCAGCAGCCAAGAGGCGTCGGGATACTATGGCTACACCTTC; cdr3_aa: CASSQEASGYYGYTF
clone_size: -; d_call: -; v_call: TRBV30; j_call: TRBJ2-1; cdr3_nt: TGTGCCTGGTTATTGGGGCGGAGTGAGCAGTTCTTC; cdr3_aa: CAWLLGRSEQFF
clone_size: -; d_call: -; v_call: TRBV4-1; j_call: TRBJ2-5; cdr3_nt: TGCGCCAGCAGCCAAGGCAGGGAAGCGACCCAGTACTTC; cdr3_aa: CASSQGREATQYF
clone_size: -; d_call: -; v_call: TRBV7-9; j_call: TRBJ2-3; cdr3_nt: TGTGCCAGCAGCCCCCCTTTTCGCGGAGGAGATACGCAGTATTTT; cdr3_aa: CASSPPFRGGDTQYF
clone_size: -; d_call: -; v_call: TRBV9; j_call: TRBJ2-7; cdr3_nt: TGTGCCAGCAGCGTGGGACACGCGTCCTACGAGCAGTACTTC; cdr3_aa: CASSVGHASYEQYF
clone_size: -; d_call: -; v_call: TRBV30; j_call: TRBJ1-2; cdr3_nt: TGTGCCTGGAGTGTGTCAAGGACCGGGGGGTTCTACACCTTC; cdr3_aa: CAWSVSRTGGFYTF
clone_size: -; d_call: -; v_call: TRBV9; j_call: TRBJ2-6; cdr3_nt: TGTGCCAGCAGCGAAACAGGGCCCGGGGCCAACGTCCTGACTTTC; cdr3_aa: CASSETGPGANVLTF
clone_size: -; d_call: -; v_call: TRBV27; j_call: TRBJ2-7; cdr3_nt: TGTGCCAGCAGTTTGGACTACAACTACGAGCAGTACTTC; cdr3_aa: CASSLDYNYEQYF
clone_size: -; d_call: TRBD1; v_call: TRBV18; j_call: TRBJ1-1; cdr3_nt: TGTGCCAGCTCACTTGGACAGGCGAGCACTGAAGCTTTCTTT; cdr3_aa: CASSLGQASTEAFF
clone_size: -; d_call: -; v_call: TRBV6-5; j_call: TRBJ2-2; cdr3_nt: TGTGCCAGCAGTTACTCGAGAGACTGGGAGCTGTTTTTT; cdr3_aa: CASSYSRDWELFF
clone_size: -; d_call: -; v_call: TRBV10-2; j_call: TRBJ1-1; cdr3_nt: TGCGCCAGTCGTACCTTCAGGGGAGACACTGAAGCTTTCTTT; cdr3_aa: CASRTFRGDTEAFF
clone_size: -; d_call: TRBD1; v_call: TRBV5-1; j_call: TRBJ1-2; cdr3_nt: TGCGCCAGCAGCATTCAGGGGGGAAACGGCTACACCTTC; cdr3_aa: CASSIQGGNGYTF
clone_size: once; d_call: -; v_call: TRBV19; j_call: TRBJ1-6; cdr3_nt: TGTGCCACTAGGGGAGGACCTTATAATTCACCCCTCCACTTT; cdr3_aa: CATRGGPYNSPLHF
clone_size: -; d_call: TRBD1; v_call: TRBV28; j_call: TRBJ2-1; cdr3_nt: TGTGCCAGCAGTGTAATACAGGGGCTGAACAATGAGCAGTTCTTC; cdr3_aa: CASSVIQGLNNEQFF
clone_size: -; d_call: -; v_call: TRBV11-2; j_call: TRBJ1-1; cdr3_nt: TGTGCCAGCAGCACCCCTCGACCCTCCGGGACTGAAGCTTTCTTT; cdr3_aa: CASSTPRPSGTEAFF
clone_size: -; d_call: -; v_call: TRBV5-5; j_call: TRBJ1-2; cdr3_nt: TGTGCCAGCAGCTCACGGGGGGCCTATGGCTACACCTTC; cdr3_aa: CASSSRGAYGYTF
clone_size: -; d_call: TRBD2; v_call: TRBV11-2; j_call: TRBJ2-1; cdr3_nt: TGTGCCAGCAGCTTAGTGACTAGCGGCTACAATGAGCAGTTCTTC; cdr3_aa: CASSLVTSGYNEQFF
clone_size: -; d_call: -; v_call: TRBV15; j_call: TRBJ2-2; cdr3_nt: TGTGCCACCAGCAGGTCTCTAGCGACTAACACCGGGGAGCTGTTTTTT; cdr3_aa: CATSRSLATNTGELFF
clone_size: -; d_call: -; v_call: TRBV27; j_call: TRBJ2-1; cdr3_nt: TGTGCCAGCAGTTCCAACACGGAGCAGTTCTTC; cdr3_aa: CASSSNTEQFF
clone_size: -; d_call: -; v_call: TRBV20-1; j_call: TRBJ2-1; cdr3_nt: TGCAGTGGTGACAGCTACAATGAGCAGTTCTTC; cdr3_aa: CSGDSYNEQFF
clone_size: once; d_call: -; v_call: TRBV4-3; j_call: TRBJ2-2; cdr3_nt: TGCGCCAGCAGCCCCACAGGGACCGGGGAGCTGTTTTTT; cdr3_aa: CASSPTGTGELFF
clone_size: -; d_call: -; v_call: TRBV5-4; j_call: TRBJ1-2; cdr3_nt: TGTGCCAGCAGCGTCGAAGTTCTGGTCCCAGGCGCGGGAGGTAACTATGGCTACACCTTC; cdr3_aa: CASSVEVLVPGAGGNYGYTF
clone_size: -; d_call: -; v_call: TRBV5-1; j_call: TRBJ2-2; cdr3_nt: TGCGCCAGCAGCTTGGCCTTCGGGGAGCTGTTTTTT; cdr3_aa: CASSLAFGELFF
clone_size: -; d_call: TRBD2; v_call: TRBV27; j_call: TRBJ2-1; cdr3_nt: TGTGCCAGCAGCCGCTTAGCGGGAGGGACCACTCACAATGAGCAGTTCTTC; cdr3_aa: CASSRLAGGTTHNEQFF
clone_size: once; d_call: TRBD2; v_call: TRBV18; j_call: TRBJ2-3; cdr3_nt: TGTGCCAGCTCATATTCTAGCGGGGGAGCAGATACGCAGTATTTT; cdr3_aa: CASSYSSGGADTQYF
clone_size: -; d_call: -; v_call: TRBV27; j_call: TRBJ2-6; cdr3_nt: TGTGCCAGCAGTTTGTGGGGGCCTGGGGCCAACGTCCTGACTTTC; cdr3_aa: CASSLWGPGANVLTF
clone_size: few; d_call: -; v_call: TRBV5-1; j_call: TRBJ1-2; cdr3_nt: TGCGCCAGCAGCCAAGAAGGGGGATATACTAACTATGGCTACACCTTC; cdr3_aa: CASSQEGGYTNYGYTF
clone_size: -; d_call: -; v_call: TRBV27; j_call: TRBJ2-7; cdr3_nt: TGTGCCAGCAGTTCGTCTAGGAACCCGGGCGAGCAGTACTTC; cdr3_aa: CASSSSRNPGEQYF
clone_size: -; d_call: -; v_call: TRBV29-1; j_call: TRBJ2-2; cdr3_nt: TGCAGTGGATTAGGGGGCACCGGGGAGCTGTTTTTT; cdr3_aa: CSGLGGTGELFF
clone_size: -; d_call: TRBD2; v_call: TRBV4-3; j_call: TRBJ2-7; cdr3_nt: TGCGCCAGCAGCCCGCTAGCGGGGGACTCCTACGAGCAGTACTTC; cdr3_aa: CASSPLAGDSYEQYF
clone_size: -; d_call: TRBD1; v_call: TRBV19; j_call: TRBJ2-2; cdr3_nt: TGTGCCAGTAGTATCGGACAGGGGTTGGCCGGGGAGCTGTTTTTT; cdr3_aa: CASSIGQGLAGELFF
clone_size: -; d_call: TRBD1; v_call: TRBV6-5; j_call: TRBJ1-2; cdr3_nt: TGTGCCAGCAGTTTTCGGGACAGGGTACTCACCTATGGCTACACCTTC; cdr3_aa: CASSFRDRVLTYGYTF
clone_size: -; d_call: -; v_call: TRBV7-3; j_call: TRBJ1-1; cdr3_nt: TGTGCCAGCAGCTTAACAGGGGATCCCACTGAAGCTTTCTTT; cdr3_aa: CASSLTGDPTEAFF
clone_size: -; d_call: -; v_call: TRBV12-2; j_call: TRBJ1-5; cdr3_nt: TGTGCAAGTCGCGTCTGGGGCGACAGGGTGCCCGGGCAGCCCCAGCATTTT; cdr3_aa: CASRVWGDRVPGQPQHF
clone_size: -; d_call: TRBD1; v_call: TRBV19; j_call: TRBJ2-2; cdr3_nt: TGTGCCAGTAGTAGTGGGACAGGGGCCACCGGGGAGCTGTTTTTT; cdr3_aa: CASSSGTGATGELFF
clone_size: -; d_call: TRBD1; v_call: TRBV6-5; j_call: TRBJ1-1; cdr3_nt: TGTGCCAGCACCGTTACCGGGACAGACGAAGCTTTCTTT; cdr3_aa: CASTVTGTDEAFF
clone_size: -; d_call: TRBD1; v_call: TRBV4-2; j_call: TRBJ2-7; cdr3_nt: TGTGCCAGCAGCCCACCCGGACAGGGGATCCACGAGCAGTACTTC; cdr3_aa: CASSPPGQGIHEQYF
clone_size: -; d_call: TRBD2; v_call: TRBV13; j_call: TRBJ2-5; cdr3_nt: TGTGCCAGCTCCAGACTAGCGGGAGGCTCCAAAGAGACCCAGTACTTC; cdr3_aa: CASSRLAGGSKETQYF
clone_size: -; d_call: TRBD2; v_call: TRBV7-9; j_call: TRBJ2-3; cdr3_nt: TGTGCCAGCAGCTTAGCCGGACTAGCGGGAGGGGTGGCAGATACGCAGTATTTT; cdr3_aa: CASSLAGLAGGVADTQYF
clone_size: -; d_call: -; v_call: TRBV7-8; j_call: TRBJ2-1; cdr3_nt: TGTGCCAGCAGCAAGACCGAGGGACTTGAGCAGTTCTTC; cdr3_aa: CASSKTEGLEQFF
clone_size: -; d_call: -; v_call: TRBV14; j_call: TRBJ1-2; cdr3_nt: TGTGCCAGCAGCCAAGATCCGTATGGCTACACCTTC; cdr3_aa: CASSQDPYGYTF
clone_size: once; d_call: -; v_call: TRBV6-5; j_call: TRBJ1-1; cdr3_nt: TGTGCCAGCAGTTACGGGCAGGTGAACACTGAAGCTTTCTTT; cdr3_aa: CASSYGQVNTEAFF
clone_size: once; d_call: -; v_call: TRBV9; j_call: TRBJ1-1; cdr3_nt: TGTGCCAGCAGCGTAGCGCTTCAGGGGACCAACACTGAAGCTTTCTTT; cdr3_aa: CASSVALQGTNTEAFF
clone_size: -; d_call: -; v_call: TRBV5-6; j_call: TRBJ2-7; cdr3_nt: TGTGCCAGCAGCTTGGGGGGCTTAGCATCCTACGAGCAGTACTTC; cdr3_aa: CASSLGGLASYEQYF
clone_size: -; d_call: TRBD1; v_call: TRBV18; j_call: TRBJ1-1; cdr3_nt: TGTGCCAGCTCCCCCGGGACAGGCAGAACTGAAGCTTTCTTT; cdr3_aa: CASSPGTGRTEAFF
clone_size: -; d_call: TRBD2; v_call: TRBV30; j_call: TRBJ2-2; cdr3_nt: TGTGCCTGGAGCCTTGGACTAGCGGGGAACACCGGGGAGCTGTTTTTT; cdr3_aa: CAWSLGLAGNTGELFF
clone_size: once; d_call: -; v_call: TRBV23-1; j_call: TRBJ2-1; cdr3_nt: TGCGCCAGCAGTCAAGATAGGAGAGGGAAGGAGTACAATGAGCAGTTCTTC; cdr3_aa: CASSQDRRGKEYNEQFF
clone_size: -; d_call: TRBD2; v_call: TRBV5-1; j_call: TRBJ2-1; cdr3_nt: TGCGCCAGCAGCTTTAGCGGGGGGCGGGGTGAGCAGTTCTTC; cdr3_aa: CASSFSGGRGEQFF
clone_size: once; d_call: -; v_call: TRBV6-1; j_call: TRBJ1-2; cdr3_nt: TGTGCCAGCGGGAGAGTCAACTATGGCTACACCTTC; cdr3_aa: CASGRVNYGYTF
clone_size: medium-sized; d_call: TRBD1; v_call: TRBV7-9; j_call: TRBJ2-7; cdr3_nt: TGTGCCAGCAGCCTAGGGACAGCGTTTTGGGACGAGCAGTACTTC; cdr3_aa: CASSLGTAFWDEQYF
clone_size: -; d_call: -; v_call: TRBV12-5; j_call: TRBJ2-2; cdr3_nt: TGTGCTAGTGGTTTGGGCCAGCCAAGGAGCACCGGGGAGCTGTTTTTT; cdr3_aa: CASGLGQPRSTGELFF